This TCR beta chain came from a study of T cells in Graves' hyperthyroidism and ophthalmopathy. Germline V gives CDR1 SGHTA, CDR2 FQGNSA. CDR3 length: 16 amino acids. With 3 bases clipped from V and 7 bases from J, the junction kept 10 bases outside the gene matches. Amplification yielded TCR beta CDR3 regions, with RNA transcripts as the source. Carried out on the TCR CDR3, a first-round RT-PCR used the HTBI primer set. TCRdb reanalysed the multiplex PCR reads using MiXCR and keeps one entry per CDR3 protein. In the table there are roughly 570,000 distinct CDR3 sequences, 46% of which are singletons. Study results and limitations: Researchers found most expanded thyroid clonotypes above 0.001 in blood as well.

To note about this clonotype: Its antigen is still unknown.

Across 18 months, stable Graves' hyperthyroidism was marked by no progression to ophthalmopathy. This chain uses TRBV7-2 with TRBJ1-5; TRBD1 matches at 9 bases. The sequence was obtained from a woman aged 18-29 years with Graves' hyperthyroidism. Sequenced input: peripheral blood or thyroid tissue (not recorded which). The CDR3: CASSFGPGQGGQPQHF. CDR3 DNA: TGTGCCAGCAGCTTCGGCCCGGGACAGGGCGGACAGCCCCAGCATTTT.